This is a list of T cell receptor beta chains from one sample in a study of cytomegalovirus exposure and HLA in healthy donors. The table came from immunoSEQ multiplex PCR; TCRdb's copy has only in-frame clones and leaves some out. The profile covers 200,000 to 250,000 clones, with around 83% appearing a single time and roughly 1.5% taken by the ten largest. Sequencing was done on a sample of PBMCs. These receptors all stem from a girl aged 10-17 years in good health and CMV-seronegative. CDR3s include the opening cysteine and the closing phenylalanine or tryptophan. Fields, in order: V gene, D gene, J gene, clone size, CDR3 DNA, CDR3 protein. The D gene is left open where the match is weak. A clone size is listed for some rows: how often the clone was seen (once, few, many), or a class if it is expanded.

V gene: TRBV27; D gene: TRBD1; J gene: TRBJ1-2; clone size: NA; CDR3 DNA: TGTGCCAGCAGGACCCAACGGACAGGGGACTCTAACTATGGCTACACCTTC; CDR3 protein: CASRTQRTGDSNYGYTF
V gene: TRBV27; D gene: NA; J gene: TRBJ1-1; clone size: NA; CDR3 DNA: TGTGCCAGCAGTTTAGTGGTCGGGATCACTGAAGCTTTCTTT; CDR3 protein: CASSLVVGITEAFF
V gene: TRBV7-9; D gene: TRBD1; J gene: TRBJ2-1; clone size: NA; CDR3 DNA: TGTGCCAGCAGCATCCGGGACAGGCACTCCAATGAGCAGTTCTTC; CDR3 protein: CASSIRDRHSNEQFF
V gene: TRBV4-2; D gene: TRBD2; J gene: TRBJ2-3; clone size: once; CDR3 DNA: TGTGCCAGCAGCCAAGAGTGGGCGTCCAGCGGGGGGTTTAGAGATACGCAGTATTTT; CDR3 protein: CASSQEWASSGGFRDTQYF
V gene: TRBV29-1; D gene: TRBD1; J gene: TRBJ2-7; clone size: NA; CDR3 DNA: TGCAGCGTCACTCCCCGGGACAGGGGTGAGCAGTACTTC; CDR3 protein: CSVTPRDRGEQYF
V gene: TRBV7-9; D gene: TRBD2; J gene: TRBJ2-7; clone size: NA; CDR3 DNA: TGTGCCAGCAGCCCTATAGCGGGAGGACTCGAGCAGTACTTC; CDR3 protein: CASSPIAGGLEQYF
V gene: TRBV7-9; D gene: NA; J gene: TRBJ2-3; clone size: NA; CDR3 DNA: TGTGCCAGCTGCCAATATGGAGCTTCGGATACGCAGTATTTT; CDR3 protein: CASCQYGASDTQYF
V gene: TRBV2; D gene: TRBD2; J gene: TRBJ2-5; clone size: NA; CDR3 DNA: TGTGCCAGCATTACTATTCAAGGGCGGCGGGAGGGCCGCGAGACCCAGTACTTC; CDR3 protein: CASITIQGRREGRETQYF
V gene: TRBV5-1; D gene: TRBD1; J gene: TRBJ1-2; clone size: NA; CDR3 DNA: TGCGCCAGCAGCCAAACAGGGGGGACCAACTATGGCTACACCTTC; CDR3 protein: CASSQTGGTNYGYTF
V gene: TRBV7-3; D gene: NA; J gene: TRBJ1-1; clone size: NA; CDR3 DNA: TGTGCCAGCAGCTTATATAGGAACACTGAAGCTTTCTTT; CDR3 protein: CASSLYRNTEAFF
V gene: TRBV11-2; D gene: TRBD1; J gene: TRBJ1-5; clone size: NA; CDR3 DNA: TGTGCCAGCAGCTTAGGGACAGGAAATCAGCCCCAGCATTTT; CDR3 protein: CASSLGTGNQPQHF
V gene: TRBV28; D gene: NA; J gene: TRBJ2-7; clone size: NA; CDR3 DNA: TGTGCCAGCAGCCCCAGACGCGGGCCGCACTACGAGCAGTACTTC; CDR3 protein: CASSPRRGPHYEQYF